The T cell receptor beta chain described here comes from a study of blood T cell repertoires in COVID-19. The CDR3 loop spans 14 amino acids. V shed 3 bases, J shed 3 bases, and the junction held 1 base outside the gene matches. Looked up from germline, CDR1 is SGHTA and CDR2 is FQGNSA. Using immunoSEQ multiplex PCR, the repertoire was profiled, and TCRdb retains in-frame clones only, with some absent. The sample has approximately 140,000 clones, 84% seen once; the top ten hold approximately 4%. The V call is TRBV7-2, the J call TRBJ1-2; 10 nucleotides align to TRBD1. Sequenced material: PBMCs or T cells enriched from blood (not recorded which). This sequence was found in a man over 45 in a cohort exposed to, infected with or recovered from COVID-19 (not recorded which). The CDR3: CASSLTGGDYGYTF. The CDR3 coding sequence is TGTGCCAGCAGCTTGACAGGGGGCGACTATGGCTACACCTTC.